This paragraph covers one TCR beta chain sequence. As yet, its antigen is unknown. CD4+ cells underwent separation, giving CD45RA+ naive and CD45RA-negative memory subsets. This sample stems from a study of shared clonotypes between healthy human individuals. The study's findings and limits: Researchers found naive subsets generally carried larger estimated richness than memory subsets. Sequencing of the sorted subsets was shown by rarefaction to be incomplete despite large depth.

Germline CDR1 is MDHEN and CDR2 is SYDVKM. Trimming shortened V by 5 bases and J by 0 bases, and 17 bases separated the two germline ends. The CDR3 spans 17 residues. Method: immunoSEQ multiplex PCR; TCRdb's copy keeps in-frame clones and lacks some. The data contain about 1.1 million clones, approximately 80% of them singletons. The TCR comes from a man aged 18 to 30 in good health. Some clones in this sample may be carry-over from other donors' samples. The rearrangement joins TRBV28 to TRBJ2-1; D unclear. Sequenced sample: memory CD4+ T cells from PBMCs. Subset: CD45RA-negative fraction. The CDR3 sequence is CASSPFPTRSSYNEQFF. In DNA, the CDR3 is TGTGCCAGCAGTCCTTTCCCGACAAGAAGCTCCTACAATGAGCAGTTCTTC. Supplemented by reference TRBV28 and TRBJ2-1, the full variable domain reads DVKVTQSSRYLVKRTGEKVFLECVQDMDHENMFWYRQDPGLGLRLIYFSYDVKMKEKGDIPEGYSVSREKKERFSLILESASTNQTSMYLCASSPFPTRSSYNEQFFGPGTRLTVL.